This TCR beta chain was obtained from a study of Ad26.COV2.S vaccination and SARS-CoV-2 variants (dated by TCRdb to about 2021). Broadly, across the study: Donors in the vaccine arm were drawn from COV1001, a multicentre, randomized, double-blind, placebo-controlled phase I-IIa trial testing Ad26.COV2.S in healthy adults. Trial participants were randomized into five groups of five: low-dose or high-dose Ad26.COV2.S given once or twice, or placebo on both occasions. Dosing of Ad26.COV2.S was intramuscular, at either 5x10^10 or 1x10^11 viral particles, delivered as one shot or as two shots spaced 56 days apart. TCRbeta repertoire sequencing was used to assess the specificity and breadth of SARS-CoV-2-reactive T cell receptors after Ad26.COV2.S vaccination. Investigators remained blinded to trial group allocation during experiments and outcome assessment. The TCR-sequenced set comprised around 30 samples: some 19 Ad26.COV2.S vaccine recipients, 5 placebo recipients and 8 SARS-CoV-2 convalescent individuals.

What the study reported, not specific to this receptor: Higher spike-specific TCR breadth was observed in Ad26.COV2.S recipients than in placebo recipients (P = 0.0014). Comparable non-spike TCR breadth was observed between vaccine and placebo recipients, consistent with only spike being contained in the vaccine. After vaccination, spike-specific CD8+ and CD4+ T cell responses were reported to show substantial breadth. It was noted by the authors that total T cell responses may have been underestimated by the TCR breadth and depth analyses. Comparing responses between vaccine doses or regimens was not something the study was powered to do.

With regard to this clone: What this receptor recognizes is not known. Base-call qualities are not available, and no considerably larger clone is one nucleotide away.

The immunoSEQ Assay was the method used to sequence TCRbeta CDR3 regions. After extraction, genomic DNA underwent amplification by bias-controlled multiplex PCR, followed by high-throughput sequencing. The published analysis was carried out like this. To quantify the absolute abundance of each unique TCRbeta CDR3 region, sequences were collapsed and filtered. T cell fraction was estimated by normalization of TCRbeta template counts to usable DNA, with usable DNA being measured through amplification of reference genes present in all nucleated cells. Repertoire TCRs were annotated as SARS-CoV-2-specific when V gene, CDR3 amino acid sequence and J gene were exactly matched to a known reactive TCR set. The reference SARS-CoV-2 TCR set came from MIRA and was filtered for enrichment in COVID-19-positive ImmuneCODE repertoires, removing public or cross-reactive TCRs. Based on the MIRA antigens, annotated TCRs were further analysed at the level of specific ORF or position within ORF. Breadth was defined as annotated unique rearrangements over total unique productive rearrangements; depth was the summed frequency of those rearrangements. Two-sided Wilcoxon rank-sum tests were used to compare TCR breadth between groups. TCRdb mirrors the immuneACCESS table, restricted to in-frame sequences. Some clones are absent from its copies; in checked studies, under half trace to an unresolved V gene, and the reason for the others is unknown. Clone size and the V and J calls come from that table; the DNA yielded D and trimming. This sample gives about 460,000 clones in total; roughly nine tenths of them show up just once. The ten largest account for 1.7% of the sample.

Interpreted using the paper, the treatment or condition label stands for: around 19 received Ad26.COV2.S at low or high dose, single or two shots; five or six received placebo; per-sample allocation not given. Repertoires of vaccine and placebo recipients were sequenced from samples taken on day 63 after the first injection. In Cohort 1b, about 25 adults aged 18-55 years were enrolled at a single site in Boston, USA, between 29 July and 7 August 2020. Ad26.COV2.S consisted of a replication-incompetent adenovirus type 26 vector by which a prefusion-stabilized SARS-CoV-2 spike protein from the original Wuhan strain was expressed. The CDR1 and CDR2 encoded by the germline V gene (reference sequence) are LNHDA and SQIVND. The CDR3 spans 16 residues, from the cysteine through the phenylalanine. Solely the CDR3 DNA is kept, with 48 bases framed from the first base. From V the trimming removes 4 bases and from J it removes 4 bases, while the gene matches leave 12 bases of the junction unaccounted for.

The TCR comes from a person between 18 and 60 years old who received the Ad26.COV2.S COVID-19 vaccine or a placebo. Sample: peripheral blood, taken in a trial of Ad26.COV2.S vaccine versus placebo. The chain is made from TRBV19 and TRBJ1-1; 7 junctional bases match TRBD1. The DNA is TGTGCCAGTAGTAGGGCTCAAGGGGGCGCGGGCACTGAAGCTTTCTTT. Its coded protein is CASSRAQGGAGTEAFF. The CDR3, completed at both ends by the reference TRBV19 and TRBJ1-1 genes, gives the full variable domain DGGITQSPKYLFRKEGQNVTLSCEQNLNHDAMYWYRQDPGQGLRLIYYSQIVNDFQKGDIAEGYSVSREKKESFPLTVTSAQKNPTAFYLCASSRAQGGAGTEAFFGQGTRLTVV.